Sequencing of this TCR beta chain was carried out in a study of control samples from healthy donors and cancer patients. The data were produced by immunoSEQ multiplex PCR, yet TCRdb's version contains in-frame clones alone and is incomplete. The repertoire has about 80,000 clones, 85% to 90% of them found once; the top ten carry 5.5%. The source material was blood. The receptor was derived from a man between 45 and 60 years old in good health.

The CDR3 DNA is TGTGCCAGCAGCGTAGCATCGTCAGGGGGGAGCTATGGCTACACCTTC. Encoded protein: CASSVASSGGSYGYTF. This chain links TRBV9 with TRBJ1-2, with 7 bases fitting TRBD1. The J segment lost 4 bases and the V segment lost 0 bases, leaving 9 bases of the junction unmatched. There are 16 residues in the CDR3. Germline CDR1 SGDLS, CDR2 YYNGEE. Variable domain in full (rest from reference TRBV9 and TRBJ1-2): DSGVTQTPKHLITATGQRVTLRCSPRSGDLSVYWYQQSLDQGLQFLIQYYNGEERAKGNILERFSAQQFPDLHSELNLSSLELGDSALYFCASSVASSGGSYGYTFGSGTRLTVV.